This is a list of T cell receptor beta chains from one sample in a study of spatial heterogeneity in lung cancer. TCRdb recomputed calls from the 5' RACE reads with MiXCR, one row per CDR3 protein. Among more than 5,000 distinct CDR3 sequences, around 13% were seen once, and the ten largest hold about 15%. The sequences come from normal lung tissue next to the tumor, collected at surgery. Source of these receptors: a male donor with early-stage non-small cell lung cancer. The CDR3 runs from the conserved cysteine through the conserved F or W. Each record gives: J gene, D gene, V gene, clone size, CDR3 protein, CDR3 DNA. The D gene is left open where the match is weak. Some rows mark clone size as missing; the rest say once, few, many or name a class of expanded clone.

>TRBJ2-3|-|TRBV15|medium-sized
CASSRGQGLQTDTQYF
TGTGCCTCGTCAAGGGGCCAGGGTCTGCAGACAGATACGCAGTATTTT
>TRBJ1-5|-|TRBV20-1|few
CSARADMISNQPQHF
TGCAGTGCTAGAGCCGACATGATTAGCAATCAGCCCCAGCATTTT
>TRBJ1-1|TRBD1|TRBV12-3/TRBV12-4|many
CASSKRQGMNTEAFF
TGTGCCAGCAGTAAAAGACAGGGGATGAACACTGAAGCTTTCTTT
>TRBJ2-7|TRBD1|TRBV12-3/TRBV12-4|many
CASSWTGGSYEQYF
TGTGCCAGCAGTTGGACAGGGGGATCCTACGAGCAGTACTTC
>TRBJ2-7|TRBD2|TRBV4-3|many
CASSQEAGNEQYF
TGCGCCAGCAGCCAAGAAGCGGGGAACGAGCAGTACTTC
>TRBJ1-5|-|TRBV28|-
CASSRLHRKTSDRSNQPQHF
TGTGCCAGCAGCCGTCTCCACAGAAAGACTTCCGACCGTAGCAATCAGCCCCAGCATTTT
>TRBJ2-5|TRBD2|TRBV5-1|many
CASSLALTSGKAQETQYF
TGCGCCAGCAGCTTGGCCCTGACTAGCGGGAAGGCGCAAGAGACCCAGTACTTC
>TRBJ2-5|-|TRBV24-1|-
CATLERDFGETQYF
TGTGCCACCTTAGAAAGGGATTTTGGAGAGACCCAGTACTTC
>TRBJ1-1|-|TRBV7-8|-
CASSTQTRTGLGTEAFF
TGTGCCAGCAGCACTCAAACCCGTACAGGGTTGGGCACTGAAGCTTTCTTT
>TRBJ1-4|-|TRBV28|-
CASSLVKPGGLFF
TGTGCCAGCAGTTTGGTCAAACCGGGAGGACTGTTTTTT
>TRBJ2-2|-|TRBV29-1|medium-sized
CSVAWTNTGELFF
TGCAGCGTTGCTTGGACAAACACCGGGGAGCTGTTTTTT
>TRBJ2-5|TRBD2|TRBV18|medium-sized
CASAKRSSGPPAATQYF
TGTGCCAGCGCCAAAAGGTCTAGCGGACCCCCGGCTGCGACCCAGTACTTC
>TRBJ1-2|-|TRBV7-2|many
CASSLVSQGSYGYTF
TGTGCCAGCAGCTTAGTTTCTCAGGGTAGCTATGGCTACACCTTC
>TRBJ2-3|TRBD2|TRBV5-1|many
CASSLGGRAADTQYF
TGCGCCAGCAGCTTGGGCGGGAGGGCCGCAGATACGCAGTATTTT
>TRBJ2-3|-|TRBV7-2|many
CASSRGLNTDTQYF
TGTGCCAGCAGCCGGGGACTTAACACAGATACGCAGTATTTT